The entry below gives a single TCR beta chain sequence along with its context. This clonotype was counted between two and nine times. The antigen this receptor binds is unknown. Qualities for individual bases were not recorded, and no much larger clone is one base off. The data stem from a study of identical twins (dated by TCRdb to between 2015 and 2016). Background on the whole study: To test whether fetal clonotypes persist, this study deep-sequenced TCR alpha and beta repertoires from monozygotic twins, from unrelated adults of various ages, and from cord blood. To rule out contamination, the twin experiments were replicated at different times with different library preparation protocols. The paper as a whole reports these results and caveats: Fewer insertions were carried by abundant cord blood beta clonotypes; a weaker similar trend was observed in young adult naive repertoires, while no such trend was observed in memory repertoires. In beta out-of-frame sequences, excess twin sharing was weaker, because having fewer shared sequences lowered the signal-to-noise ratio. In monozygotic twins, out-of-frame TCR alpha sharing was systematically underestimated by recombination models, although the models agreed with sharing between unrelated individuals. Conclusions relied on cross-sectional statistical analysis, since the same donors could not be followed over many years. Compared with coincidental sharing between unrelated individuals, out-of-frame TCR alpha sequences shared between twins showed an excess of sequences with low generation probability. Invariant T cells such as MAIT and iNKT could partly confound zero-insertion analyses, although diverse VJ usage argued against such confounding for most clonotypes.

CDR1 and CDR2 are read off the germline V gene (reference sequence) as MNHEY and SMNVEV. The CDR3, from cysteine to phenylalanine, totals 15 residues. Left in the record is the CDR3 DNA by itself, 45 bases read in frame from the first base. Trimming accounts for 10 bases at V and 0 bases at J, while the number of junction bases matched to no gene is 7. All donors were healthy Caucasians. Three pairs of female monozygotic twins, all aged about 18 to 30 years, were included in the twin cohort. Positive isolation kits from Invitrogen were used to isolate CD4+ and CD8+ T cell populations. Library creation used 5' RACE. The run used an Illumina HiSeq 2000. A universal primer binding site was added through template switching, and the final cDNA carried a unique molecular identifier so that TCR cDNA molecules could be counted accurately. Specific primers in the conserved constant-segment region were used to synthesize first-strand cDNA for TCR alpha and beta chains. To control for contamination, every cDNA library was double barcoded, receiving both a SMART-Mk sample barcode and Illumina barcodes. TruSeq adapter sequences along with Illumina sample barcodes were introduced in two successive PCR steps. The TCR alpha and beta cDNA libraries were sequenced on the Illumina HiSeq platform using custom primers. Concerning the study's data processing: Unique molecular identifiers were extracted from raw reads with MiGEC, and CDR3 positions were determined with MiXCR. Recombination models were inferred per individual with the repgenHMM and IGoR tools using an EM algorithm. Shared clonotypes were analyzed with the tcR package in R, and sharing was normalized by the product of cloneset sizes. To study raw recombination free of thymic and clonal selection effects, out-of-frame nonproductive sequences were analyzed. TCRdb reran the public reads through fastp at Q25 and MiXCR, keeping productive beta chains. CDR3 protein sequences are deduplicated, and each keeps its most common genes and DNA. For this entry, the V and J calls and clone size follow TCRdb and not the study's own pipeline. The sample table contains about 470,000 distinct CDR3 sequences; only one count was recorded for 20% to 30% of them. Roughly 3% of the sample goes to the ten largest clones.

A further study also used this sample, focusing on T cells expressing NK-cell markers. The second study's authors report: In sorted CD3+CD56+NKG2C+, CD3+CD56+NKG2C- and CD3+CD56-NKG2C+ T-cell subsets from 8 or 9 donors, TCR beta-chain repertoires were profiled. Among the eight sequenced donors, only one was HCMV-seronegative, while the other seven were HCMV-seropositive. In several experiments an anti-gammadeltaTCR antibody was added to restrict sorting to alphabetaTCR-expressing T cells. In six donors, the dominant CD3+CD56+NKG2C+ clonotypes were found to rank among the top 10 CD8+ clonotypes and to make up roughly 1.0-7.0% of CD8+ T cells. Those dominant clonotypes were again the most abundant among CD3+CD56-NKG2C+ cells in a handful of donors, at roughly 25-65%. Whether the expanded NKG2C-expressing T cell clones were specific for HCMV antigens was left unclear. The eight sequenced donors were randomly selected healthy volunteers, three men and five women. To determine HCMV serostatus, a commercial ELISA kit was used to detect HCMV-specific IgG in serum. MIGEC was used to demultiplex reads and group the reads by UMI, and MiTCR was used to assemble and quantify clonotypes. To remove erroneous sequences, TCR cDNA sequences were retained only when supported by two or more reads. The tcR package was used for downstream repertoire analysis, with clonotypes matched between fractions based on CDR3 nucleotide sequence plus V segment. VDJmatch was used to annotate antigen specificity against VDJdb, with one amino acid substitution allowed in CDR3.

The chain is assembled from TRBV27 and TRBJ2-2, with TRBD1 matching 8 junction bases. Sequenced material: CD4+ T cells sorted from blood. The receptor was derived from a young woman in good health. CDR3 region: CATMRGQANTGELFF. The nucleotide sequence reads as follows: TGTGCCACTATGAGGGGACAGGCGAACACCGGGGAGCTGTTTTTT.